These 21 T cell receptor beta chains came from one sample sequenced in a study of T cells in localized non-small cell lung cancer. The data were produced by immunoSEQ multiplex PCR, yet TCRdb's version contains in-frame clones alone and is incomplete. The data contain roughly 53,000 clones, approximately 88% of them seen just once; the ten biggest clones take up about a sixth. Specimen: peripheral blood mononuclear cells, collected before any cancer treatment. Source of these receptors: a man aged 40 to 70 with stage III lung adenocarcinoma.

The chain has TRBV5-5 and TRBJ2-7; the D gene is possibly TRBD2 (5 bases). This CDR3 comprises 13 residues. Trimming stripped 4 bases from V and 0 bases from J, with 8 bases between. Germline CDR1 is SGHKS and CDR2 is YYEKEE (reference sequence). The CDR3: CASSIGLSYEQYF. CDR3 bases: TGTGCCAGCAGCATCGGACTCTCCTACGAGCAGTACTTC.

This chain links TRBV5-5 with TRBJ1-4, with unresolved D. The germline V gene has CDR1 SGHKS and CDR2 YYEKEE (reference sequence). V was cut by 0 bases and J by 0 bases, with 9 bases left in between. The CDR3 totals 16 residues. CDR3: CASSLGRQATNEKLFF. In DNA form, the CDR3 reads TGTGCCAGCAGCTTGGGACGCCAGGCAACTAATGAAAAACTGTTTTTT.

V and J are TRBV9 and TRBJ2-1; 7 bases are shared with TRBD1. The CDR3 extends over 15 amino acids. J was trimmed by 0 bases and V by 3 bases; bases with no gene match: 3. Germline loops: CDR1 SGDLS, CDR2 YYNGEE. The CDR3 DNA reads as TGTGCCAGCAGCGCTACAGGGGACTCCTACAATGAGCAGTTCTTC. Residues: CASSATGDSYNEQFF.

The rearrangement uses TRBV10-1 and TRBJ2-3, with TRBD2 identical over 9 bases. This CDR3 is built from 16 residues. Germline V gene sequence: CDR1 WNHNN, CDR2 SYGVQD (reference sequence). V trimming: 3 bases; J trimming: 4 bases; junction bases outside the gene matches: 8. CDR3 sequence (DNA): TGCGCCAGCAGTGATGGTAGCGGGAGTACATCAGATACGCAGTATTTT. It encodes CASSDGSGSTSDTQYF.

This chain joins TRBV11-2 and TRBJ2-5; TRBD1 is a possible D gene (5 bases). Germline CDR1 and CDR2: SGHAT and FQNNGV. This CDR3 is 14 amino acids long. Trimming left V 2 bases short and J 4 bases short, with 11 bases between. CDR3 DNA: TGTGCCAGCAGCTTAAATGGGGCAGCAGAGACCCAGTACTTC. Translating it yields CASSLNGAAETQYF. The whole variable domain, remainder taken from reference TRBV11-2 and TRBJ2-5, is EAGVAQSPRYKIIEKRQSVAFWCNPISGHATLYWYQQILGQGPKLLIQFQNNGVVDDSQLPKDRFSAERLKGVDSTLKIQPAKLEDSAVYLCASSLNGAAETQYFGPGTRLLVL.

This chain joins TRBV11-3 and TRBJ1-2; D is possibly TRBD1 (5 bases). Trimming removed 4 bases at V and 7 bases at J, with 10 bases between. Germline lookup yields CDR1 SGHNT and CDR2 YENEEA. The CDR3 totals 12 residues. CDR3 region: CASSSSGAGYTF. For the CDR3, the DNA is TGTGCCAGCAGCTCATCTGGGGCTGGCTACACCTTC.

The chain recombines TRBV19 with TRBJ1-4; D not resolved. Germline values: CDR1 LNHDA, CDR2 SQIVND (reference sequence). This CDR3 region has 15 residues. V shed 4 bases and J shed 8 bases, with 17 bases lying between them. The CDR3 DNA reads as TGTGCCAGTAGTACCCGGACCACGAGAGGGGAAAAACTGTTTTTT. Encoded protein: CASSTRTTRGEKLFF.

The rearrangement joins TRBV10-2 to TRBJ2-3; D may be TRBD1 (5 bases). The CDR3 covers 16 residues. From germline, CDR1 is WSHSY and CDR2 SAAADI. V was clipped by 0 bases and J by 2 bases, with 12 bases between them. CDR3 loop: CASSESQGGNTDTQYF. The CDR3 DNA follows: TGCGCCAGCAGTGAGTCCCAGGGCGGAAACACAGATACGCAGTATTTT.

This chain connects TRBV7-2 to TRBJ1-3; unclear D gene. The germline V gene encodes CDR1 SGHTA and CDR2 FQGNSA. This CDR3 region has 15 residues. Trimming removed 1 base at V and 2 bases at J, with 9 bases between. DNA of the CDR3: TGTGCCAGCAGCTTAGGGACGGCAACTGGAAACACCATATATTTT. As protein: CASSLGTATGNTIYF.

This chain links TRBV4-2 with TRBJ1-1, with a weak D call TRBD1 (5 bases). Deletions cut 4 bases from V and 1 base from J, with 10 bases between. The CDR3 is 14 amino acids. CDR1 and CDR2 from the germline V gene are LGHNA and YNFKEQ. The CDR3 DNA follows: TGTGCCAGCAGCCCCTATGGGGGGAACACTGAAGCTTTCTTT. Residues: CASSPYGGNTEAFF.

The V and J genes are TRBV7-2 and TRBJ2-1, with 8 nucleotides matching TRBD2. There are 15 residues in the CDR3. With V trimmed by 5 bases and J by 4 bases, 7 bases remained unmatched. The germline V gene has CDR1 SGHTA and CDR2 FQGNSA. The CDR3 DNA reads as TGTGCCAGCAGCCCGCGGGGGGAGGAGTACAATGAGCAGTTCTTC. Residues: CASSPRGEEYNEQFF.

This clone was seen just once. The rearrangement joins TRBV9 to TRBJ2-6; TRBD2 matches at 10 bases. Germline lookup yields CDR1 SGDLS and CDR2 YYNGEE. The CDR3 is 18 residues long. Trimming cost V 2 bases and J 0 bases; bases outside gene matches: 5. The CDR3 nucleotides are TGTGCCAGCAGCGTTGGACTAGCGGATTACTCTGGGGCCAACGTCCTGACTTTC. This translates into CASSVGLADYSGANVLTF. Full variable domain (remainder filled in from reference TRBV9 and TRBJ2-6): DSGVTQTPKHLITATGQRVTLRCSPRSGDLSVYWYQQSLDQGLQFLIQYYNGEERAKGNILERFSAQQFPDLHSELNLSSLELGDSALYFCASSVGLADYSGANVLTFGAGSRLTVL.

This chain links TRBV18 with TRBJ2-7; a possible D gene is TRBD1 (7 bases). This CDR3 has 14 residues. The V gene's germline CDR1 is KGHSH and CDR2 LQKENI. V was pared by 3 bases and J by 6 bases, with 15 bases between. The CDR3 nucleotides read TGTGCCAGCTCACCCTTGGAGGAGGGGGCCGAGCAGTACTTC. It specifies CASSPLEEGAEQYF.

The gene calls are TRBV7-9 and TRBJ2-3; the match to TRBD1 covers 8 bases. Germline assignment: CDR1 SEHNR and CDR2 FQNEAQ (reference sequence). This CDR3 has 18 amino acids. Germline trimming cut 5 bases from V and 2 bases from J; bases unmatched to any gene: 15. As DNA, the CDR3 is TGTGCCAGCAGCCGGGGGCAGGGGGCGATGGATAACACAGATACGCAGTATTTT. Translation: CASSRGQGAMDNTDTQYF.

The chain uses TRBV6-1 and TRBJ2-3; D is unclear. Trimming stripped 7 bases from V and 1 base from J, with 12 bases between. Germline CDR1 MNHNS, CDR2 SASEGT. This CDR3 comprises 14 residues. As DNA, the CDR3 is TGTGCCAGCACGGACCGGTGGGGCACAGATACGCAGTATTTT. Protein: CASTDRWGTDTQYF.

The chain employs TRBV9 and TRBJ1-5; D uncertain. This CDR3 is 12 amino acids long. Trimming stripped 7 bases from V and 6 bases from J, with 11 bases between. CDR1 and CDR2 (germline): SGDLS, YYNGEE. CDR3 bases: TGTGCCAGCGGGGTCGCAGGTCAGCCCCAGCATTTT. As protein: CASGVAGQPQHF.

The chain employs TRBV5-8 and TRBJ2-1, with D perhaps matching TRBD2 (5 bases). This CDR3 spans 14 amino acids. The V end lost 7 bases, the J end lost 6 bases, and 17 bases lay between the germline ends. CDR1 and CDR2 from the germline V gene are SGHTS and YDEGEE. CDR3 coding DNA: TGTGCCAGCTCCGGGAATCCCGTGGTCAATGAGCAGTTCTTC. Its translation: CASSGNPVVNEQFF. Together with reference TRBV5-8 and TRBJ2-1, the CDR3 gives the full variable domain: EAGVTQSPTHLIKTRGQQATLRCSPISGHTSVYWYQQALGLGLQFLLWYDEGEERNRGNFPPRFSGRQFPNYSSELNVNALELEDSALYLCASSGNPVVNEQFFGPGTRLTVL.

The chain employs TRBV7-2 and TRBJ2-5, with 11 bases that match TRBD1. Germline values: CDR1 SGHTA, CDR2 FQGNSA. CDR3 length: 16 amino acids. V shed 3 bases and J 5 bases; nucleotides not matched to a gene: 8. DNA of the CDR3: TGTGCCAGCAGCTTTATAGCCGGGACAGGGGGGGAGACCCAGTACTTC. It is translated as CASSFIAGTGGETQYF.

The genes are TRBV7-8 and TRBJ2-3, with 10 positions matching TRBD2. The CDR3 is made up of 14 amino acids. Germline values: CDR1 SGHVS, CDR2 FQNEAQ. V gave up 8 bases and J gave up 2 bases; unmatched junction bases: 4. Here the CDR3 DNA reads TGTGCCAGCTCGGGACTAGCGTACACAGATACGCAGTATTTT. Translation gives CASSGLAYTDTQYF.

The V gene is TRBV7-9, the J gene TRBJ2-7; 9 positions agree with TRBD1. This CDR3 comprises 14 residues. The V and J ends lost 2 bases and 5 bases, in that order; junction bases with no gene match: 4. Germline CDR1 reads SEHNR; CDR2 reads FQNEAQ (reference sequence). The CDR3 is CASSLSGQGDEQYF. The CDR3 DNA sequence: TGTGCCAGCAGCTTATCGGGACAGGGCGACGAGCAGTACTTC.

The CDR3 loop is CASSIFTGQGNGYTF. The DNA of the CDR3 is TGTGCCAGTAGTATTTTCACGGGACAGGGAAATGGCTACACCTTC. The V gene is TRBV19, the J gene TRBJ1-2, with TRBD1 matching over 9 bases. Trimming took 3 bases from V and 6 from J; bases not matched to a gene: 8. Germline loops: CDR1 LNHDA, CDR2 SQIVND (reference sequence). The CDR3 has 15 amino acids.